This is a list of T cell receptor beta chains from one sample in a study of identical twins. TCRdb reprocessed the 5' RACE reads via MiXCR and lists one record per CDR3 protein. The table has fewer than 250,000 distinct CDR3 sequences, approximately 9% seen once; the top ten hold 4% to 6%. The sample taken for sequencing was memory (CD45RO+) T cells sorted from blood. These receptor sequences come from a woman between 18 and 30 years old in good health. Each CDR3 is given with its conserved first and last residue. The order of the fields is D gene, clone size, J gene, V gene, CDR3 protein, CDR3 DNA. A D gene is named only where the DNA matches it firmly. The size field is filled for only some rows; it gives once, few, many or a size class.

d_gene: TRBD2; abundance: few; j_gene: TRBJ2-2; v_gene: TRBV12-3/TRBV12-4; CDR3aa: CASSPRLAGNTGELFF; CDR3nt: TGTGCCAGCAGTCCCCGACTAGCGGGTAACACCGGGGAGCTGTTTTTT
d_gene: NA; abundance: NA; j_gene: TRBJ2-5; v_gene: TRBV18; CDR3aa: CASSPRQTNQETQYF; CDR3nt: TGTGCCAGCTCACCGAGACAGACCAACCAAGAGACCCAGTACTTC
d_gene: NA; abundance: few; j_gene: TRBJ1-3; v_gene: TRBV6-1; CDR3aa: CASYRGGGGNTIYF; CDR3nt: TGTGCCAGCTATCGGGGTGGTGGTGGAAACACCATATATTTT
d_gene: NA; abundance: few; j_gene: TRBJ1-1; v_gene: TRBV7-2; CDR3aa: CASSPGRNEAFF; CDR3nt: TGTGCCAGCAGCCCTGGACGGAACGAAGCTTTCTTT
d_gene: TRBD1; abundance: few; j_gene: TRBJ1-2; v_gene: TRBV12-3/TRBV12-4; CDR3aa: CASSFGQGAYTF; CDR3nt: TGTGCCAGCAGTTTCGGACAGGGTGCCTACACCTTC
d_gene: TRBD2; abundance: few; j_gene: TRBJ2-1; v_gene: TRBV5-6; CDR3aa: CASSVSGAIGEQFF; CDR3nt: TGTGCCAGCAGCGTTAGCGGGGCGATAGGTGAGCAGTTCTTC
d_gene: NA; abundance: NA; j_gene: TRBJ2-7; v_gene: TRBV11-3; CDR3aa: CASSLSSQEQYF; CDR3nt: TGTGCCAGCAGCTTATCCTCCCAGGAGCAGTACTTC
d_gene: TRBD1; abundance: few; j_gene: TRBJ2-3; v_gene: TRBV20-1; CDR3aa: CSLGQGPDTQYF; CDR3nt: TGCAGCTTGGGACAGGGTCCAGATACGCAGTATTTT
d_gene: NA; abundance: many; j_gene: TRBJ1-3; v_gene: TRBV20-1; CDR3aa: CSARTDREGTIYF; CDR3nt: TGCAGTGCTAGGACGGACCGGGAGGGCACCATATATTTT
d_gene: NA; abundance: many; j_gene: TRBJ2-3; v_gene: TRBV5-1; CDR3aa: CASSPGRGTDTQYF; CDR3nt: TGCGCCAGCAGCCCTGGGCGGGGTACAGATACGCAGTATTTT
d_gene: TRBD1; abundance: NA; j_gene: TRBJ1-1; v_gene: TRBV4-3; CDR3aa: CASSQLNRGEAFF; CDR3nt: TGCGCCAGCAGCCAATTGAACAGGGGTGAAGCTTTCTTT